This entry lists 6 T cell receptor beta chains sequenced from one sample in a study of T cell responses to AZD1222 COVID-19 vaccine listed by TCRdb under 2021. The sample's time point label is to be understood as: baseline before first vaccination. Explained via the paper, the treatment or condition label denotes: meningococcal conjugate vaccine given as trial control. Receptor amplification or capture employed the immunoSEQ multiplex PCR assay. TCRdb's version of the immuneACCESS table is confined to in-frame rearrangements and falls short of the full clone set. An unresolved V gene accounts for under half of the shortfall where checked; the remainder is of unknown origin. The sample table shows 100,000 to 150,000 clones, and 90% are seen once. About 4.1% of the sample lies in the top ten. This specimen was peripheral blood, taken on day 0 of MenACWY control vaccination. The receptors stem from an adult in good health.

J is TRBJ2-7 and V is TRBV5-4; D is undetermined. This CDR3 comprises 14 residues. Germline V CDR1 and CDR2: SGHNT, YYREEE (reference sequence). The V end lost 2 bases, the J end lost 2 bases, and 11 bases lay between the germline ends. CDR3 DNA sequence: TGTGCCAGCAGCTTCGGGCCGACCACCTACGAGCAGTACTTC. Protein product: CASSFGPTTYEQYF.

The chain employs TRBV7-9 and TRBJ2-5; D perhaps matches TRBD2 (5 bases). The CDR3 is 14 amino acids. Germline values: CDR1 SEHNR, CDR2 FQNEAQ (reference sequence). Trimming cost V 6 bases and J 1 base, with 12 bases left between them. The CDR3 protein is CASRAGMVQETQYF. CDR3 coding DNA: TGTGCCAGCAGGGCGGGCATGGTCCAAGAGACCCAGTACTTC.

The rearrangement uses TRBV6-5 and TRBJ1-1; D might be TRBD1 (6 bases). Germline CDR1 reads MNHEY; CDR2 reads SVGAGI. This CDR3 spans 14 amino acids. Trimming stripped 6 bases from V and 2 bases from J, with 13 bases between. The CDR3 spells CASRAGDFNTEAFF. The CDR3 DNA sequence: TGTGCCAGCAGGGCAGGGGATTTTAACACTGAAGCTTTCTTT.

The chain has TRBV18 and TRBJ2-7; unclear D gene. V dropped 2 bases and J dropped 0 bases, with 14 bases sitting between them. Germline assignment: CDR1 KGHSH and CDR2 LQKENI. The CDR3 consists of 16 residues. The CDR3 loop reads CASSPSSRMSSYEQYF. In DNA form, the CDR3 reads TGTGCCAGCTCACCAAGTTCCCGGATGAGCTCCTACGAGCAGTACTTC.

V and J are TRBV4-2 and TRBJ2-5, with 8 bases that match TRBD1. The V gene end was trimmed by 1 base and the J gene end by 4 bases; junction bases not matched to a gene: 5. Germline V lookup: CDR1 LGHNA, CDR2 YNFKEQ. The CDR3 covers 15 residues. The CDR3 region is CASSQADRGGETQYF. CDR3 nucleotide sequence: TGTGCCAGCAGCCAAGCAGACAGGGGAGGAGAGACCCAGTACTTC.

The rearrangement links TRBV18 to TRBJ1-6, with D tentatively TRBD1 (5 bases). Trimming shortened V by 5 bases and J by 9 bases, and 17 bases separated the two germline ends. CDR1 is KGHSH and CDR2 is LQKENI in the germline V gene. The CDR3 runs 15 residues. CDR3 protein: CASSSDTFPISPLHF. In DNA, the CDR3 is TGTGCCAGCTCATCGGACACCTTCCCAATTTCACCCCTCCACTTT.